This record concerns one T cell receptor beta chain sequence. The antigen remains unidentified. The data stem from a study of cytomegalovirus exposure and HLA in healthy donors. PCR was performed using 60 Vbeta and 13 Jbeta primers. Profiled with immunoSEQ multiplex PCR; TCRdb holds only in-frame clones, not every one. The table shows about 130,000 clones, with 80% occurring only once. Points from the study as a whole: Later analysis associated a missense DCLRE1C variant with TCR beta V- and J-gene trimming.

This CDR3 has 13 residues. Germline loops: CDR1 LNHNV, CDR2 YYDKDF (reference sequence). Trimming cost V 5 bases and J 7 bases; bases outside gene matches: 6. The specimen sequenced was PBMCs. This receptor was identified in a man aged 25 to 40 in good health and CMV-seronegative. V and J are TRBV15 and TRBJ2-7; 9 bases agree with TRBD1. CDR3 region: CATSAQGAGEQYF. CDR3 nucleotide sequence: TGTGCCACCAGCGCACAGGGGGCTGGAGAGCAGTACTTC.